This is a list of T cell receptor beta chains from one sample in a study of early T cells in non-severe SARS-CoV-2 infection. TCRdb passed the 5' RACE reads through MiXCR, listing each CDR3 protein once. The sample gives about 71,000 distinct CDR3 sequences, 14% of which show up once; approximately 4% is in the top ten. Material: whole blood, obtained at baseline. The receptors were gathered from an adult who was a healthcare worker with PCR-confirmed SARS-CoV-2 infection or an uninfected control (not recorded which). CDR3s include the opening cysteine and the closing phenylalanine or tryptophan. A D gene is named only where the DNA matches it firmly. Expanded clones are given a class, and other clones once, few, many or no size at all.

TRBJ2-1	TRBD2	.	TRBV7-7	TGTGCCAGCAGCTTAGGGGGACTAGCGGGAGGGTACAATGAGCAGTTCTTC	CASSLGGLAGGYNEQFF
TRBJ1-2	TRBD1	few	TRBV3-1	TGTGCCAGCAGCCAAATGACAGGGCCCGGCGGCTACACCTTC	CASSQMTGPGGYTF
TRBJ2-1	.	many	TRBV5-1	TGCGCCAGCACCCGAACGGTCGGATACAATGAGCAGTTCTTC	CASTRTVGYNEQFF
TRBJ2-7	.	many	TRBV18	TGTGCCAGCTCACCAAGAATCGCGACGGCAACCTACGAGCAGTACTTC	CASSPRIATATYEQYF
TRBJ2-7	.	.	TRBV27	TGTGCCAGCAGTTTAGTACCGGGGAGGTACGAGCAGTACTTC	CASSLVPGRYEQYF
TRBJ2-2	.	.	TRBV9	TGTGCCAGCAGCTGGAGGACAGCGAACACCGGGGAGCTGTTTTTT	CASSWRTANTGELFF
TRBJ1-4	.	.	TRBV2	TGTGCCAGCCAAGGTCCGGGTGAAAAACTGTTTTTT	CASQGPGEKLFF
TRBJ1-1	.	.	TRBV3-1	TGTGCCAGCAGCAATGGGAGAGGGGGAAGCCAAGCTTTCTTT	CASSNGRGGSQAFF
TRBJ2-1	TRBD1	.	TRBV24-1	TGTGCCACCAGTGGCAGACAGGGGAGGACTCAAGATGAGCAGTTCTTC	CATSGRQGRTQDEQFF
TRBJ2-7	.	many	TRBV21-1	TGTGCCAGCAGCGACGGGGGCAGGTACAGCGGGAGAATTGACGAGCAGTACTTC	CASSDGGRYSGRIDEQYF
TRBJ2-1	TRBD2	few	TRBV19	TGTGCCAGTAGTATTGGGGGGAGGGCCGTCAATGAGCAGTTCTTC	CASSIGGRAVNEQFF
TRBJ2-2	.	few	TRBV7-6	TGTGCCAGCAGCCCCTCCGGGGACGGGTCGGTAACCGGGGAGCTGTTTTTT	CASSPSGDGSVTGELFF
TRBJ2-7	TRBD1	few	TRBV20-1	TGCAGTGCTACTCCGGGACAGTACTCCGAGCAGTACTTC	CSATPGQYSEQYF
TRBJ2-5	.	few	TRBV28	TGTGCCAGCACGCCCGGGGGTACGGAGACCCAGTACTTC	CASTPGGTETQYF
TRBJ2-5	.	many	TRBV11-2	TGTGCCAGCAGCCTAGGGGATGTCGCCCAGTACTTC	CASSLGDVAQYF
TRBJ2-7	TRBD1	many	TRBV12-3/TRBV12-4	TGTGCCAGCAGCCCTCGGACAGGGGGAGATTACTACGAGCAGTACTTC	CASSPRTGGDYYEQYF
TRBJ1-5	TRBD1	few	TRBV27	TGTGCCAGCAGCAGGGGGAGCAATCAGCCCCAGCATTTT	CASSRGSNQPQHF
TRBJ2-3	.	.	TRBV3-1	TGTGCCAGCAGGCTGGGACTTACCACAGATACGCAGTATTTT	CASRLGLTTDTQYF
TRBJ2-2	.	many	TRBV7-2	TGTGCCAGCAGCGACCGTGCTGCATACGGCGGGGAGCTGTTTTTT	CASSDRAAYGGELFF
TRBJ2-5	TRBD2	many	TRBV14	TGTGCCAGCAGCTTTCGACTAGCGGGGGAAGAGACCCAGTACTTC	CASSFRLAGEETQYF
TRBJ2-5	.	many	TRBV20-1	TGCAGTGCTAGAGATGGGGGGAAAGAGACCCAGTACTTC	CSARDGGKETQYF
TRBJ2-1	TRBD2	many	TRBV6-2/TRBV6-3	TGTGCCAGCAGAGTCGCCGGGACTAGCGGGAGTAAGCAGTTCTTC	CASRVAGTSGSKQFF
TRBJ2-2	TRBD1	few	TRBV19	TGTGCCAGTCACCCCGCTGGACAGGTGATAACCGGGGAGCTGTTTTTT	CASHPAGQVITGELFF
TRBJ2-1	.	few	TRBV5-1	TGCGCCAGCAGCTCGAGCTCCTACAATGAGCAGTTCTTC	CASSSSSYNEQFF
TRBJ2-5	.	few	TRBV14	TGTGCCAGCAGCGAGGAGAATAAGGGTACCCTAAGTGAGACCCAGTACTTC	CASSEENKGTLSETQYF
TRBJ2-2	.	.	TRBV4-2	TGTGCCAGCAGCCAAGATCACTACAAAAACACCGGGGAGCTGTTTTTT	CASSQDHYKNTGELFF
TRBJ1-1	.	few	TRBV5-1	TGCGCCAGCAGCTTACAGAATTCTCCTGAAGCTTTCTTT	CASSLQNSPEAFF
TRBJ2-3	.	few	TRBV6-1	TGTGCCAGCAGTGAAGCCAGGAGAGGGGGCACAGATACGCAGTATTTT	CASSEARRGGTDTQYF
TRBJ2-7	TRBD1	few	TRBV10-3	TGTGCCATCGGGACAGGGATTGAAGAGCAGTACTTC	CAIGTGIEEQYF
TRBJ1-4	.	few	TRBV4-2	TGTGCCAGCAGCCAAGTCGGGGCAGGGGTTAATGAAAAACTGTTTTTT	CASSQVGAGVNEKLFF
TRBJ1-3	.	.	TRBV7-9	TGTGCCAGCACCCAGGTGACATCTAGCTCTGGAAACACCATATATTTT	CASTQVTSSSGNTIYF
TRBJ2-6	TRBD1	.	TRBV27	TGTGCCAGCAGTCTCCACGGGACAGGGGTTGGGGCCAACGTCCTGACTTTC	CASSLHGTGVGANVLTF
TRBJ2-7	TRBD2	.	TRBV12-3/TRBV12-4	TGTGCCAGCAGTGATACTAGCGGGACCTACGAGCAGTACTTC	CASSDTSGTYEQYF
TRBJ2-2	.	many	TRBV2	TGTGCCAGCAGGGGCAGCGTTAACACCGGGGAGCTGTTTTTT	CASRGSVNTGELFF
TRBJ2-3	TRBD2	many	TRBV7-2	TGTGCCAGCAGGAGGACTAGCGGCACAGATACGCAGTATTTT	CASRRTSGTDTQYF
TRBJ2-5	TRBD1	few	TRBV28	TGTGCCAGCATCTTTGGGACAGGGCGAATGTACTTC	CASIFGTGRMYF
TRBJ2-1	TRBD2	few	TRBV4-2	TGTGCCAGCAGCCAAGAAGGGACTAGCGGATTCTACAATGAGCAGTTCTTC	CASSQEGTSGFYNEQFF
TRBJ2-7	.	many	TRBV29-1	TGCAGCGTTGGGTCCACAGCTTACGAGCAGTACTTC	CSVGSTAYEQYF
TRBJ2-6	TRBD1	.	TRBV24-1	TGTGCCACCGAGGACAGGGTAAGCTCTGGGGCCAACGTCCTGACTTTC	CATEDRVSSGANVLTF
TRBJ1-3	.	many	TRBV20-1	TGCAGTGCTCTTAGGGGGGCCTCTGGAAACACCATATATTTT	CSALRGASGNTIYF
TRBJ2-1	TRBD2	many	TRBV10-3	TGTGCCATCAGTGACTTAGCGGGTACCTACAATGAGCAGTTCTTC	CAISDLAGTYNEQFF
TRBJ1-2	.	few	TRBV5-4	TGTGCCAGCAGCTGGGACATCCCCTCCGGATATGGCTACACCTTC	CASSWDIPSGYGYTF
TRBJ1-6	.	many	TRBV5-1	TGCGCCAGCAGCTTGTCGTCAGCTAATTCACCCCTCCACTTT	CASSLSSANSPLHF
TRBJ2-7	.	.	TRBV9	TGTGCCAGCAGCGTAGGGGGCCAGCAGCTAGGAAAAATGTACTTC	CASSVGGQQLGKMYF
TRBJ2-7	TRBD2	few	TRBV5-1	TGCGCCAGCAGCTTACTACTAGCGGTTGGGGACTACGAGCAGTACTTC	CASSLLLAVGDYEQYF
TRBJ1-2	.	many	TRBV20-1	TGCAGTGCTAGAATTCATTCTAACTATGGCTACACCTTC	CSARIHSNYGYTF
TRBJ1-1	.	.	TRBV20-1	TGCAGTGTCTTCCAACCTTGGAACACTGAAGCTTTCTTT	CSVFQPWNTEAFF
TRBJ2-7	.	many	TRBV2	TGTGCCAGCAATGGCGGCCCCTCCTACGAGCAGTACTTC	CASNGGPSYEQYF
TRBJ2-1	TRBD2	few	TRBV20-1	TGCAGTGCTATTCAGACTAGCGGGAGGTTTAATGAGCAGTTCTTC	CSAIQTSGRFNEQFF
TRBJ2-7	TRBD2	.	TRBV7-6	TGTGCCAGCAGCTCCACCGGGAGGGGGAGCGACGAGCAGTACTTC	CASSSTGRGSDEQYF
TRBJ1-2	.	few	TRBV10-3	TGTGCCATCGGCGAAGTGAATAACTATGGCTACACCTTC	CAIGEVNNYGYTF
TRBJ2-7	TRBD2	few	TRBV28	TGTGCCAGCAGCCGGACTAGCGCACCCTACGAGCAGTACTTC	CASSRTSAPYEQYF
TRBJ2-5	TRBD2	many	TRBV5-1	TGCGCCAGCAGCACGACTAGCGGGAGAACTTTGGAGACCCAGTACTTC	CASSTTSGRTLETQYF
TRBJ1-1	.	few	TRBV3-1	TGTGCCAGCAGCCCTTTAGCGAGGGGGAGGAACACTGAAGCTTTCTTT	CASSPLARGRNTEAFF
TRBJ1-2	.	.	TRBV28	TGTGCCAGCAGCCCCCGGGGCACCGCTAACTATGGCTACACCTTC	CASSPRGTANYGYTF
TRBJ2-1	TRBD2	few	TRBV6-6	TGTGCCAGCAGTTCTCTCAACGGGAGGGCCGTTGAGCAGTTCTTC	CASSSLNGRAVEQFF
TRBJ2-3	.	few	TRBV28	TGTGCCAGCAGTCCCTCCGGAGTTTCCACAGATACGCAGTATTTT	CASSPSGVSTDTQYF